Shown below are 24 T cell receptor beta chains from a single sample sequenced in a study of T cells after yellow fever vaccination. TCRdb used MiXCR to reprocess the 5' RACE reads, holding one entry per CDR3 protein. The table lists about 240,000 distinct CDR3 sequences, less than 9% of them singletons. The starting material was CD4+ T cells sorted from PBMCs, obtained 15 days after the yellow fever booster vaccination. The receptors come from a man aged 25 to 40 who received the YFV17D yellow fever vaccine.

The V gene is TRBV29-1, the J gene TRBJ2-7; D gene ambiguous. The germline V gene has CDR1 SQVTM and CDR2 ANQGSEA. The CDR3 covers 14 residues. The V and J ends lost 4 bases and 4 bases respectively, with 17 bases between them. This CDR3 is CSVGRLGKIYEQYF. The CDR3 DNA sequence: TGCAGCGTTGGTCGGTTGGGGAAGATATACGAGCAGTACTTC.

This clonotype was seen a handful of times. V gene TRBV20-1 combines with J gene TRBJ2-1, with 12 bases identical to TRBD2. Germline values: CDR1 DFQATT, CDR2 SNEGSKA (reference sequence). With V trimmed by 3 bases and J by 7 bases, 4 bases remained unmatched. This CDR3 has 14 residues. The CDR3 protein is CSASLAGGPNEQFF. The CDR3 bases are TGCAGTGCTAGTCTAGCGGGAGGGCCTAATGAGCAGTTCTTC.

A few counts support this clonotype. The V and J genes are TRBV10-3 and TRBJ2-3, with 10 nucleotides matching TRBD2. The CDR3 spans 16 residues. V dropped 0 bases and J dropped 3; count of bases not matched to a gene: 3. Per germline, CDR1 ENHRY and CDR2 SYGVKD. CDR3 residues: CAISESLAGVTDTQYF. CDR3 DNA: TGTGCCATCAGTGAGTCCCTAGCGGGAGTGACAGATACGCAGTATTTT.

The chain joins TRBV12-3 or TRBV12-4 to TRBJ1-2; 7 positions agree with TRBD1. The J segment lost 11 bases and the V segment lost 7 bases, leaving 13 bases of the junction unmatched. This CDR3 has 13 residues. In DNA, the CDR3 is TGTGCCAGCAATACAGGGGCCGCGGAGAGGTACACCTTC. It specifies CASNTGAAERYTF.

The CDR3 DNA reads TGTGCCAGTCAGCGGGAGGCCTTTAGGACCGGGGAGCTGTTTTTT. Translating it yields CASQREAFRTGELFF. The rearrangement uses TRBV12-3 or TRBV12-4 and TRBJ2-2, with TRBD2 identical over 9 bases. J lost 5 bases, V lost 9 bases, and 10 bases had no gene match. The CDR3 length is 15 residues.

This clonotype showed up just a few times. V is TRBV23-1 and J is TRBJ2-3; D is possibly TRBD1 (7 bases). TRBV23-1 counts as an open reading frame of uncertain function. V was clipped by 7 bases and J by 2 bases, with 19 bases between them. CDR3 size: 16 residues. The CDR3 nucleotides are TGCGCCAGCAATCAGGGGGTAGCGGATGTCACAGATACGCAGTATTTT. Translation gives CASNQGVADVTDTQYF.

The chain recombines TRBV6-2 or TRBV6-3 with TRBJ2-1; 7 bases map to TRBD2. V trimming: 6 bases; J trimming: 6 bases; junction bases outside the gene matches: 20. The CDR3 is 18 amino acids. Germline-derived CDR1 and CDR2 are MNHEY and SVGEGT. The CDR3 sequence is CASSPSSGTTRKFNEQFF. The CDR3 coding sequence is TGTGCCAGCAGCCCATCTTCCGGGACTACCCGCAAGTTCAATGAGCAGTTCTTC.

The V call is TRBV7-2, the J call TRBJ2-1, with 12 bases identical to TRBD2. V shed 4 bases, J shed 6 bases, and the junction held 10 bases outside the gene matches. Germline loops: CDR1 SGHTA, CDR2 FQGNSA. This CDR3 spans 17 amino acids. CDR3 sequence (DNA): TGTGCCAGCAGCTCGGGACTAGCGGGCCGGAGGGTCAATGAGCAGTTCTTC. Protein: CASSSGLAGRRVNEQFF.

The gene calls are TRBV28 and TRBJ2-1; weak D call: TRBD1 (5 bases). The CDR3 loop spans 17 amino acids. V was trimmed by 7 bases and J by 0 bases, leaving 19 bases between them. The germline V gene has CDR1 MDHEN and CDR2 SYDVKM. As DNA, the CDR3 is TGTGCCAGCACCCCGTATGGGGCGCCGAGCTCCTACAATGAGCAGTTCTTC. This translates into CASTPYGAPSSYNEQFF.

The chain couples TRBV7-6 to TRBJ2-3; 12 nucleotides line up with TRBD1. Germline lookup yields CDR1 SGHVS and CDR2 FNYEAQ. The CDR3 is 17 amino acids. With V trimmed by 2 bases and J by 3 bases, 6 bases remained unmatched. The CDR3 loop is CASSLNPGQGATDTQYF. CDR3 DNA sequence: TGTGCCAGCAGCTTAAACCCGGGACAGGGGGCAACAGATACGCAGTATTTT.

This clonotype has just a few counts. The chain employs TRBV12-3 or TRBV12-4 and TRBJ2-3; 12 nucleotides align to TRBD2. V was clipped by 4 bases and J by 1 base; unmatched bases: 6. The CDR3 runs to 17 residues. CDR3 sequence (DNA): TGTGCCAGCAGTTACCGGACTAGCGGGATCCGCACAGATACGCAGTATTTT. Amino acids: CASSYRTSGIRTDTQYF.

V and J are TRBV18 and TRBJ2-7; D is ambiguous. The V end lost 0 bases, the J end lost 2 bases, and 8 bases lay between the germline ends. CDR1 and CDR2 (germline): KGHSH, LQKENI. CDR3 length equals 14 residues. The CDR3: CASSPPAKAYEQYF. The CDR3 coding sequence is TGTGCCAGCTCACCACCGGCGAAGGCCTACGAGCAGTACTTC.

This clonotype was observed a handful of times. The chain couples TRBV20-1 to TRBJ1-5; D is perhaps TRBD1 (5 bases). Germline V lookup: CDR1 DFQATT, CDR2 SNEGSKA (reference sequence). The CDR3 runs 14 residues. V was shortened by 5 bases and J by 7 bases, with 18 bases between the two germline ends. CDR3 sequence (DNA): TGCAGTGCTCCTCCGGGGGGTGGTAACCAGCCCCAGCATTTT. This translates into CSAPPGGGNQPQHF.

About this clonotype itself: A much bigger clone sits one base away, suggesting this may be a read error. The chain couples TRBV5-4 to TRBJ2-1; TRBD2 agrees at 7 bases. The CDR3 has 13 amino acids. The germline gives CDR1 SGHNT, CDR2 YYREEE (reference sequence). V was clipped by 5 bases and J by 7 bases; unmatched bases: 6. CDR3 nucleotide sequence: TGTGCCAGCAGGCGGGAGTACGGAAATGAGCAGTTCTTC. Protein sequence: CASRREYGNEQFF.

This clonotype came up many times. This chain connects TRBV12-3 or TRBV12-4 to TRBJ2-6; no reliable D call. Trimming left V 2 bases short and J 4 bases short, with 6 bases between. The CDR3 contains 14 residues. The chain's CDR3 is CASSLRHGANVLTF. In DNA, the CDR3 is TGTGCCAGCAGTTTAAGGCACGGGGCCAACGTCCTGACTTTC.

This clonotype was counted at least ten times. The rearrangement links TRBV12-3 or TRBV12-4 to TRBJ2-7; possibly TRBD2 for D (6 bases). V shed 6 bases and J shed 6 bases, with 12 bases lying between them. This CDR3 has 12 residues. CDR3 sequence reads: CASSLTRTEQYF. DNA of the CDR3: TGTGCCAGCAGCCTGACTAGAACCGAGCAGTACTTC.

V is TRBV7-2 and J is TRBJ1-5; 9 bases map to TRBD1. Germline V gene sequence: CDR1 SGHTA, CDR2 FQGNSA. Unmatched junction bases numbered 7, after V lost 5 bases and J lost 2 bases. The length of the CDR3 is 16 residues. The DNA of the CDR3 is TGTGCCAGCAGCACGGACAGGGGCTCGGGCAATCAGCCCCAGCATTTT. It yields the protein CASSTDRGSGNQPQHF.

In this sample, this clonotype turned up a few times. V gene TRBV7-8 combines with J gene TRBJ1-2; 8 bases align to TRBD1. Germline V gene sequence: CDR1 SGHVS, CDR2 FQNEAQ. V lost 5 bases, J lost 8 bases, and 7 bases stayed unmatched. The CDR3 totals 13 residues. CDR3 sequence reads: CASSPLTGAGYTF. The CDR3 DNA follows: TGTGCCAGCAGCCCCTTGACAGGGGCCGGCTACACCTTC.

This clonotype has just a few counts. The chain couples TRBV20-1 to TRBJ2-2; perhaps TRBD1 as D (6 bases). Germline loops: CDR1 DFQATT, CDR2 SNEGSKA (reference sequence). Deletions cut 3 bases from V and 0 bases from J, with 11 bases between. The CDR3 covers 15 residues. CDR3 DNA: TGCAGTGCTAGTAGGGGGACGGCGAACACCGGGGAGCTGTTTTTT. Translation: CSASRGTANTGELFF.

This clonotype has only a few counts. The V gene is TRBV7-8, the J gene TRBJ2-1; no clear D gene. CDR3 length: 13 amino acids. Trimming stripped 5 bases from V and 4 bases from J, with 9 bases between. Germline V gene data show CDR1 as SGHVS and CDR2 as FQNEAQ. The CDR3 loop is CASSTRFYNEQFF. As DNA, the CDR3 is TGTGCCAGCAGCACACGGTTTTACAATGAGCAGTTCTTC.

This clonotype was picked up a small number of times. J is TRBJ1-5 and V is TRBV4-2; no reliable D call. Trimming pared 0 bases from V and 2 bases from J, leaving 8 bases between. This CDR3 spans 15 amino acids. Germline V lookup: CDR1 LGHNA, CDR2 YNFKEQ. The CDR3: CASSQDGTGNQPQHF. CDR3 nucleotides: TGTGCCAGCAGCCAAGATGGCACCGGCAATCAGCCCCAGCATTTT.

This clonotype appeared a few times. The chain has TRBV12-3 or TRBV12-4 and TRBJ2-3, with 11 bases identical to TRBD2. The CDR3 has 14 amino acids. V lost 7 bases to trimming and J lost 8 bases; unmatched junction nucleotides: 8. CDR3 sequence reads: CASNLSGRGGTQYF. As DNA, the CDR3 is TGTGCCAGCAACCTTAGCGGGAGGGGAGGTACGCAGTATTTT.

The sample holds a few counts of this clonotype. V is TRBV5-1 and J is TRBJ2-7; 11 bases align to TRBD2. V shed 4 bases, J shed 3 bases, and the junction held 6 bases outside the gene matches. This CDR3 region has 15 residues. Germline CDR1 and CDR2: SGHRS and YFSETQ. The chain's CDR3 is CASSPTSGTIYEQYF. The CDR3 region has the DNA TGCGCCAGCAGCCCGACTAGCGGGACAATCTACGAGCAGTACTTC.

In its sample, this clonotype was seen a few times. The chain combines TRBV6-1 with TRBJ2-3; D possibly corresponds to TRBD2 (6 bases). The CDR3 loop spans 16 amino acids. Per the germline V gene, CDR1 is MNHNS and CDR2 is SASEGT. With 6 bases removed from V and 2 bases from J, the gap between germline ends came to 18 bases. As DNA, the CDR3 is TGTGCCAGCAGGGACCTAGAGGCGGGACCCACAGATACGCAGTATTTT. Translating gives CASRDLEAGPTDTQYF.